This T cell receptor (beta chain) was retrieved from a study of brain T cells in children with intractable seizures. The study's findings and limits: Viral specificity was inferred only from CDR3 similarity; HCMV serostatus was unknown. Absence of clones before surgery may stem from lower sequencing depth.

Assay used: immunoSEQ multiplex PCR; TCRdb lists only in-frame clones, some missing. The data contain 100,000 to 120,000 clones, around 94% of them singletons. CDR3 length equals 14 residues. Germline V gives CDR1 MNHEY, CDR2 SMNVEV (reference sequence). V was trimmed by 2 bases and J by 1 base, leaving 7 bases between them. Of note for this clone: Its antigen is currently unknown.

Sequencing was limited to surgery cases with top T cell transcript signatures in brain tissue. At least one anti-epileptic drug was given before surgery. The TCR sequence derives from a boy under three years old with hemimegalencephaly and intractable seizures. The sequences come from peripheral blood, collected at surgery. The chain carries TRBV27 and TRBJ2-3, with unresolved D. The DNA for the CDR3 is TGTGCCAGCAGTTTAACCTATGGCACAGATACGCAGTATTTT. Protein sequence: CASSLTYGTDTQYF.